These 31 T cell receptor beta chains originate from one sample sequenced in a study of post-analysis software for immune sequencing data (dated by TCRdb to about 2015). Study-wide conclusions, independent of this receptor: Patients showed significantly higher frequencies than controls for a few TRBV segments, among them TRBV5-6, TRBV5-1 and TRBV20-1.

The method was PCR. Data came from an Illumina HiSeq 2500. To reduce PCR and sequencing biases, unique molecular identifiers were built into the TCR beta cDNA libraries. TCRdb reworked the public reads: Q25 trimming with fastp, MiXCR clone assembly, productive beta chains retained. Every CDR3 protein is listed once, alongside the most common genes and DNA of its rows. In all, the sample holds roughly 800,000 distinct CDR3 sequences, and under 60% of those were seen once. 4% to 5% of the sample lies in the top ten. These receptors' antigens are unknown. Sequencing was done on a sample of blood. These receptors originate from a girl between 5 and 17 years old with multiple sclerosis.

V usage is TRBV7-9 and J usage is TRBJ2-1; 9 bases map to TRBD2. The CDR3 covers 16 residues. CDR1 and CDR2 (germline): SEHNR, FQNEAQ (reference sequence). V trimming: 3 bases; J trimming: 7 bases; junction bases outside the gene matches: 10. As DNA, the CDR3 is TGTGCCAGCAGCTTTGGAAGGACTAGCGAGAATAATGAGCAGTTCTTC. It specifies CASSFGRTSENNEQFF.

This chain connects TRBV5-5 to TRBJ2-5; D might be TRBD1 (5 bases). Trimming pared 0 bases from V and 3 bases from J, leaving 18 bases between. Germline values: CDR1 SGHKS, CDR2 YYEKEE (reference sequence). CDR3 length equals 17 residues. The CDR3 sequence is CASSLARVQEGEETQYF. CDR3 DNA: TGTGCCAGCAGCTTGGCCAGGGTCCAAGAAGGTGAAGAGACCCAGTACTTC.

The sample holds a few counts of this clonotype. J is TRBJ1-2 and V is TRBV24-1; 8 bases are shared with TRBD1. The germline CDR1 and CDR2 sequences are KGHDR and SFDVKD. The J segment lost 9 bases and the V segment lost 4 bases, leaving 15 bases of the junction unmatched. The CDR3 covers 16 residues. The CDR3 reads CATSDSDRGAALSYTF. CDR3 bases: TGTGCCACCAGTGACTCCGACAGGGGCGCTGCCCTAAGCTACACCTTC.

CDR3 bases: TGTGCCAGCTCAACGAGCGGGAGATCGGGGCGGGACATTCAGTACTTC. Encoded protein: CASSTSGRSGRDIQYF. The chain has TRBV18 and TRBJ2-4; 8 nucleotides align to TRBD2. From germline, CDR1 is KGHSH and CDR2 LQKENI. V trimming: 5 bases; J trimming: 8 bases; junction bases outside the gene matches: 14. The CDR3 runs 16 residues.

The chain couples TRBV20-1 to TRBJ2-1; D tentatively fits TRBD1 or TRBD2 (5 bases each). Germline CDR1 DFQATT, CDR2 SNEGSKA (reference sequence). Trimming took 3 bases from V and 6 from J, leaving 15 bases between them. CDR3 length: 14 amino acids. CDR3 DNA sequence: TGCAGTGCTAGTATCAGGGAGATCGGCAATGAGCAGTTCTTC. It codes for CSASIREIGNEQFF.

This clonotype has only a few counts. This chain links TRBV7-8 with TRBJ2-7; the D is unclear. Germline CDR1 and CDR2: SGHVS and FQNEAQ. The CDR3 sequence is 15 residues long. The V gene lost 2 bases and the J gene lost 0 bases, with 11 bases spanning the gap. CDR3 protein: CASSLFDSSSYEQYF. The DNA for the CDR3 is TGTGCCAGCAGCTTATTCGATTCAAGCTCCTACGAGCAGTACTTC.

The chain combines TRBV9 with TRBJ2-1; D may be TRBD2 (5 bases). This CDR3 spans 15 amino acids. Trimming stripped 0 bases from V and 13 bases from J, with 20 bases between. Germline CDR1 reads SGDLS; CDR2 reads YYNGEE. DNA of the CDR3: TGTGCCAGCAGCGTAGCTGGCACTAGGGAAGAGACCCAGTTCTTC. Its protein is CASSVAGTREETQFF.

This chain links TRBV24-1 with TRBJ2-2, with 10 bases that match TRBD2. This CDR3 contains 18 residues. Trimming at V came to 0 bases and at J to 6 bases, leaving 9 bases not matched to a gene. In germline, CDR1 is KGHDR, CDR2 SFDVKD. The CDR3 spells CATSDLTPSGSGAGELFF. The CDR3 nucleotides read TGTGCCACCAGTGATTTGACCCCTAGCGGGAGCGGAGCCGGGGAGCTGTTTTTT.

The rearrangement links TRBV28 to TRBJ1-2; 9 bases align to TRBD1. Looked up from germline, CDR1 is MDHEN and CDR2 is SYDVKM. The CDR3 extends over 16 amino acids. The ends lost 6 bases at V and 0 bases at J; junction bases unmatched: 8. The chain's CDR3 is CASSRTRQGANYGYTF. The CDR3 coding sequence is TGTGCCAGCAGCCGCACCCGACAGGGGGCTAACTATGGCTACACCTTC.

This clonotype was seen a handful of times. This chain joins TRBV5-6 and TRBJ2-7; TRBD1 aligns across 10 bases. V shed 0 bases and J 4 bases; nucleotides not matched to a gene: 7. Looked up from germline, CDR1 is SGHDT and CDR2 is YYEEEE. This CDR3 comprises 16 residues. The CDR3 nucleotides are TGTGCCAGCAGCTTGGTCGGGACAGGGGTAGAGTACGAGCAGTACTTC. This encodes CASSLVGTGVEYEQYF.

This chain links TRBV7-8 with TRBJ2-1; D might be TRBD2 (5 bases). Germline-derived CDR1 and CDR2 are SGHVS and FQNEAQ. The ends were cut back, 5 bases at V and 4 bases at J, with 12 bases in the middle. The CDR3 covers 14 residues. For the CDR3, the DNA is TGTGCCAGCAGCCTCTACCGGGGATACAATGAGCAGTTCTTC. Protein product: CASSLYRGYNEQFF. Together with reference TRBV7-8 and TRBJ2-1, the CDR3 gives the full variable domain: GAGVSQSPRYKVAKRGQDVALRCDPISGHVSLFWYQQALGQGPEFLTYFQNEAQLDKSGLPSDRFFAERPEGSVSTLKIQRTQQEDSAVYLCASSLYRGYNEQFFGPGTRLTVL.

The chain uses TRBV29-1 and TRBJ1-2, with D unclear. This CDR3 contains 12 residues. The germline gives CDR1 SQVTM, CDR2 ANQGSEA. V was pared by 4 bases and J by 2 bases, with 8 bases between. This CDR3 reads CSVGDQNYGYTF. CDR3 nucleotides: TGCAGCGTTGGTGACCAGAACTATGGCTACACCTTC.

The chain couples TRBV3-1 to TRBJ1-1; tentative D call: TRBD1 (6 bases). This CDR3 is built from 15 residues. V was pared by 7 bases and J by 1 base, with 16 bases between. The V gene's germline CDR1 is LGHDT and CDR2 YNNKEL (reference sequence). The CDR3 sequence: CASNQTDSRNTEAFF. CDR3 sequence (DNA): TGTGCCAGCAACCAGACGGACAGCAGGAACACTGAAGCTTTCTTT.

CDR3 nucleotide sequence: TGCAGCGTGGACTGGACTAGCGACTACAATGAGCAGTTCTTC. Protein product: CSVDWTSDYNEQFF. J is TRBJ2-1 and V is TRBV29-1, with 9 bases fitting TRBD2. Germline CDR1 and CDR2: SQVTM and ANQGSEA. V lost 6 bases and J lost 3; bases outside the gene matches: 6. The CDR3 has 14 amino acids.

The V call is TRBV7-8, the J call TRBJ2-5; either TRBD1 or TRBD2 may supply D (6 bases each). V lost 4 bases and J lost 3, with 15 bases in between. Germline V gene sequence: CDR1 SGHVS, CDR2 FQNEAQ. The CDR3 loop spans 15 amino acids. The CDR3 region has the DNA TGTGCCAGCAGCTCCCGAAGGGGGGCCGAAGAGACCCAGTACTTC. Amino acid sequence: CASSSRRGAEETQYF.

Comment on this clonotype: The junction does not match germline at one end; this may be a read error. The rearrangement links TRBV10-3 to TRBJ2-1; perhaps D is TRBD1 or TRBD2 (5 bases each). Per germline, CDR1 ENHRY and CDR2 SYGVKD. The CDR3 loop spans 14 amino acids. As DNA, the CDR3 is TGTGCCATCAGCGAGTATGGGACGCCGAATGAGCAGTTCTTC. The encoded protein is CAISEYGTPNEQFF.

This chain joins TRBV29-1 and TRBJ2-7; weak D call: TRBD1 (6 bases). The length of the CDR3 is 13 residues. Germline V gives CDR1 SQVTM, CDR2 ANQGSEA. V was pared by 5 bases and J by 8 bases, with 19 bases between. CDR3: CSVSSGAGDQQYF. The CDR3 nucleotides are TGCAGCGTTTCGAGTGGGGCAGGGGATCAGCAGTACTTC.

V and J are TRBV6-1 and TRBJ1-1; TRBD1 is a possible D gene (6 bases). This CDR3 comprises 19 residues. The V end lost 6 bases, the J end lost 0 bases, and 26 bases lay between the germline ends. The germline gives CDR1 MNHNS, CDR2 SASEGT. The CDR3 bases are TGTGCCAGCAGGGCCCGATACAGGGAAGTCTTGGGGGTGAACACTGAAGCTTTCTTT. Amino acid sequence: CASRARYREVLGVNTEAFF.

A few counts support this clonotype. The chain's CDR3 is CASRVGTVAYEQYF. In nucleotides, the CDR3 is TGCGCCAGCAGGGTTGGGACTGTCGCCTACGAGCAGTACTTC. The chain joins TRBV5-1 to TRBJ2-7, with D maybe TRBD2 (6 bases). The length of the CDR3 is 14 residues. The V end lost 5 bases, the J end lost 2 bases, and 14 bases lay between the germline ends. From germline, CDR1 is SGHRS and CDR2 YFSETQ.

A single count supports this clonotype. A read error may produce the germline difference seen at one junction end. The chain carries TRBV10-2 and TRBJ2-3; tentative D call: TRBD1 (5 bases). CDR3 size: 14 residues. From germline, CDR1 is WSHSY and CDR2 SAAADI. CDR3 sequence reads: CANSETAFTDTQYF. DNA of the CDR3: TGCGCCAACAGTGAGACAGCCTTCACAGATACGCAGTATTTT.

This rearrangement joins TRBV18 to TRBJ2-3; no reliable D call. The V end was cut by 11 bases, the J end by 2 bases, with 11 bases between. This CDR3 contains 12 residues. The germline gives CDR1 KGHSH, CDR2 LQKENI. The CDR3 coding sequence is TGTGCCGGCCTAGGGAACACAGATACGCAGTATTTT. Translated, it gives CAGLGNTDTQYF.

The chain uses TRBV2 and TRBJ1-6; D is perhaps TRBD1 (6 bases). Trimming left V 10 bases short and J 9 bases short, with 13 bases between. CDR1 and CDR2 (germline): SNHLY, FYNNEI. The CDR3 length is 12 residues. This CDR3 is CANRPDSSPLHF. The CDR3 DNA reads TGTGCCAACAGGCCGGACAGTTCACCCCTCCACTTT. The full variable domain, completed using reference TRBV2 and TRBJ1-6, is EPEVTQTPSHQVTQMGQEVILRCVPISNHLYFYWYRQILGQKVEFLVSFYNNEISEKSEIFDDQFSVERPDGSNFTLKIRSTKLEDSAMYFCANRPDSSPLHFGNGTRLTVT.

This clonotype was found a few times. V gene TRBV12-3 or TRBV12-4 combines with J gene TRBJ2-7; TRBD2 might be the D (6 bases). This CDR3 has 13 residues. Between the trimmed V and J ends, which lost 5 bases and 5 bases, there was a span of 13 bases. The CDR3 region is CASSAGLLDEQYF. Here the CDR3 DNA reads TGTGCCAGCAGTGCGGGACTTCTGGACGAGCAGTACTTC.

Only a few counts were recorded for this clonotype. The gene calls are TRBV7-2 and TRBJ2-7; TRBD2 agrees at 11 bases. The CDR3 runs to 12 residues. Germline CDR1 reads SGHTA; CDR2 reads FQGNSA. With 9 bases clipped from V and 4 bases from J, the junction kept 2 bases outside the gene matches. In DNA, the CDR3 is TGTGCCAGTCGGACTAGCGGGTACGAGCAGTACTTC. The encoded protein is CASRTSGYEQYF.

This clonotype has a count of ten or more. The CDR3 loop reads CSVEESSNYLGYTF. The CDR3 bases are TGCAGCGTTGAAGAGAGCAGCAACTATCTGGGCTACACCTTC. The V and J genes are TRBV29-1 and TRBJ1-2; D uncertain. Between the trimmed V and J ends, which lost 0 bases and 8 bases, there was a span of 16 bases. Germline CDR1 and CDR2: SQVTM and ANQGSEA. The CDR3 spans 14 residues.

J is TRBJ2-3 and V is TRBV5-1; tentatively, D is TRBD1 (6 bases). Germline V gene lookup returns CDR1 SGHRS and CDR2 YFSETQ. Trimming shortened V by 4 bases and J by 4 bases, and 10 bases separated the two germline ends. CDR3 length equals 13 residues. The CDR3 spells CASSPQGPDTQYF. CDR3 nucleotides: TGCGCCAGCAGCCCACAGGGCCCAGATACGCAGTATTTT.

The V and J genes are TRBV3-1 and TRBJ1-4; TRBD1 matches at 9 bases. The CDR3 extends over 15 amino acids. The germline V gene has CDR1 LGHDT and CDR2 YNNKEL (reference sequence). Trimming removed 2 bases from V and 7 bases from J; junction bases left unmatched: 5. The CDR3 spells CASSQPGTGSEKLFF. CDR3 nucleotide sequence: TGTGCCAGCAGCCAACCCGGGACAGGGAGTGAAAAACTGTTTTTT.

The chain employs TRBV7-9 and TRBJ1-6; no definite D call. The V and J ends lost 5 bases and 8 bases respectively, with 13 bases between them. The CDR3 runs 14 residues. CDR1 and CDR2 from the germline V gene are SEHNR and FQNEAQ (reference sequence). The CDR3 coding sequence is TGTGCCAGCAGCCCTCCTGGACTTTATTCACCCCTCCACTTT. Translation gives CASSPPGLYSPLHF. Full variable domain (rest looked up from reference TRBV7-9 and TRBJ1-6): DTGVSQNPRHKITKRGQNVTFRCDPISEHNRLYWYRQTLGQGPEFLTYFQNEAQLEKSRLLSDRFSAERPKGSFSTLEIQRTEQGDSAMYLCASSPPGLYSPLHFGNGTRLTVT.

Regarding this clonotype: This sequence may be a read error, since a much larger clone differs from it by one base. The rearrangement uses TRBV5-6 and TRBJ2-1; 8 bases map to TRBD2. The germline V gene has CDR1 SGHDT and CDR2 YYEEEE. There are 15 residues in the CDR3. The CDR3, as DNA: TGTGCCAGCAGCTTACCAGCGGGAGCAAACAATAAGCAGTTCTTC. This encodes CASSLPAGANNKQFF.

The V call is TRBV20-1, the J call TRBJ2-7; 8 bases match TRBD2. With 2 bases clipped from V and 4 bases from J, the junction kept 7 bases outside the gene matches. The germline gives CDR1 DFQATT, CDR2 SNEGSKA (reference sequence). The CDR3 runs to 14 residues. The chain's CDR3 is CSARNGRAPYEQYF. The CDR3 region has the DNA TGCAGTGCTAGAAACGGGAGGGCCCCTTACGAGCAGTACTTC.

The rearrangement joins TRBV2 to TRBJ2-1; 12 bases align to TRBD1. V trimming: 7 bases; J trimming: 6 bases; junction bases outside the gene matches: 4. Germline loops: CDR1 SNHLY, CDR2 FYNNEI. CDR3 length: 14 residues. The CDR3 DNA sequence: TGTGCCAGCATCTCGGGACAGGGGGCCAATGAGCAGTTCTTC. It specifies CASISGQGANEQFF.